This paragraph reports one TCR beta chain. Profiling relied on immunoSEQ multiplex PCR, and the TCRdb table lists in-frame clones only, not all of them. Found here are about 190,000 clones, around nine tenths of them singletons; the top ten hold 1.1%. The sample comes from a study of blood T cell repertoires in COVID-19. With V trimmed by 10 bases and J by 3 bases, 3 bases remained unmatched. Per germline, CDR1 ENHRY and CDR2 SYGVKD. CDR3 length equals 11 residues. The rearrangement uses TRBV10-3 and TRBJ2-7, with TRBD2 matching 7 bases. The receptor's source is a man aged 25 to 40 with acute or convalescent COVID-19. The sample consisted of peripheral blood. As DNA, the CDR3 is TGTGCCACCGGCGGGGGCTACGAGCAGTACTTC. This encodes CATGGGYEQYF.